A single sample gave rise to the 15 T cell receptor beta chains below, sequenced in a study of beta chain features in type 1 diabetes. Investigators reverse transcribed all isolated RNA, so they sequenced expressed TCRB transcripts. The method was immunoSEQ multiplex PCR; TCRdb's version includes in-frame clones alone and lacks a portion of them. The profile covers 150,000 to 180,000 clones, with roughly 10% appearing a single time and under 2.5% taken by the ten largest. The sequencing input was central memory CD4+ T cells from blood. These receptors originate from a man between 18 and 29 years old in good health.

This clone came up a few times. The chain links TRBV18 to TRBJ2-7; D is possibly TRBD1 (5 bases). CDR1 is KGHSH, CDR2 LQKENI, per germline. Trimming shortened V by 2 bases and J by 4 bases, and 9 bases separated the two germline ends. The CDR3 is made up of 13 amino acids. The CDR3 region has the DNA TGTGCCAGCTCACCAAATAAGGGGTACGAGCAGTACTTC. Translating it yields CASSPNKGYEQYF.

This clone was detected a few times. The J gene is TRBJ1-2, the V gene TRBV7-2, with D uncertain. The CDR3 is made up of 13 amino acids. The germline V gene has CDR1 SGHTA and CDR2 FQGNSA. The V end was cut by 5 bases, the J end by 2 bases, with 9 bases between. This chain's CDR3 is CASSKVGNYGYTF. The DNA of the CDR3 is TGTGCCAGCAGCAAGGTGGGGAACTATGGCTACACCTTC.

CDR3 sequence (DNA): TGCGCCAGCAGGACGGGACAGGGAAACACCGGGGAGCTGTTTTTT. Protein sequence: CASRTGQGNTGELFF. This chain links TRBV4-3 with TRBJ2-2, with TRBD1 matching 9 bases. Germline trimming cut 6 bases from V and 2 bases from J; bases unmatched to any gene: 4. The CDR3 totals 15 residues. Germline CDR1 LGHNA, CDR2 YSLEER.

This clone turned up a few times. V and J are TRBV4-3 and TRBJ2-3; D is undetermined. Germline-derived CDR1 and CDR2 are LGHNA and YSLEER. V lost 0 bases to trimming and J lost 1 base, with 8 bases between them. CDR3 size: 15 residues. For the CDR3, the DNA is TGCGCCAGCAGCCAAGATGAGGTGGGCACAGATACGCAGTATTTT. Protein: CASSQDEVGTDTQYF.

The rearrangement uses TRBV11-1 and TRBJ2-5; TRBD2 is a possible D gene (5 bases). The germline V and J ends were trimmed by 6 bases and 5 bases, with 16 bases remaining between them. In germline, CDR1 is SGHAT, CDR2 FQDESV (reference sequence). This CDR3 spans 14 amino acids. The CDR3 DNA reads as TGTGCCAGCAGGAAGAGCCTCTCGGGGGAGACCCAGTACTTC. This gives the protein CASRKSLSGETQYF.

This chain joins TRBV7-3 and TRBJ2-1; D may be TRBD2 (6 bases). CDR3 length equals 15 residues. Germline V lookup: CDR1 SGHTA, CDR2 FQGTGA. The V gene lost 5 bases and the J gene lost 6 bases, with 17 bases spanning the gap. In nucleotides, the CDR3 is TGTGCCAGCAGCCCCGGGAGTCGGGAGTTCAATGAGCAGTTCTTC. Residues: CASSPGSREFNEQFF.

The V gene is TRBV9, the J gene TRBJ2-4; the match to TRBD1 covers 9 bases. Germline lookup yields CDR1 SGDLS and CDR2 YYNGEE. The J segment lost 3 bases and the V segment lost 3 bases, leaving 7 bases of the junction unmatched. The CDR3 sequence is 16 residues long. The CDR3 here is CASSARDRVGKNIQYF. CDR3 DNA sequence: TGTGCCAGCAGCGCCCGGGACAGGGTAGGCAAAAACATTCAGTACTTC.

The rearrangement joins TRBV5-4 to TRBJ2-5; 13 nucleotides align to TRBD2. CDR1 and CDR2 from the germline V gene are SGHNT and YYREEE (reference sequence). The CDR3 sequence is 15 residues long. J lost 5 bases, V lost 4 bases, and 5 bases had no gene match. The DNA of the CDR3 is TGTGCCAGCAGCATTGGACTAGCGGGAGTGGAGACCCAGTACTTC. It codes for CASSIGLAGVETQYF.

The chain has TRBV5-1 and TRBJ2-1, with 7 nucleotides matching TRBD2. This CDR3 is built from 15 residues. Germline trimming cut 0 bases from V and 2 bases from J; bases unmatched to any gene: 2. Germline CDR1 and CDR2: SGHRS and YFSETQ. The CDR3 protein is CASSLVSGAYNEQFF. CDR3 in DNA: TGCGCCAGCAGCTTGGTGAGCGGGGCCTACAATGAGCAGTTCTTC.

In this sample, this clone turned up a few times. The CDR3 DNA reads as TGTGCCAGCAGTGACCGTTCGCTAGGAACAAATGAGCAGTTCTTC. It encodes CASSDRSLGTNEQFF. This sequence joins TRBV6-4 and TRBJ2-1, with D hard to call. Deletions cut 2 bases from V and 7 bases from J, with 15 bases between. The CDR3 sequence is 15 residues long. The germline V gene encodes CDR1 MRHNA and CDR2 SNTAGT.

This clone was seen more than once but under ten times. The chain joins TRBV30 to TRBJ1-6, with no clear D. V dropped 2 bases and J dropped 9 bases, with 14 bases sitting between them. CDR1 is GTSNPN and CDR2 is SVGIG in the germline V gene (reference sequence). The CDR3 runs 14 residues. In nucleotides, the CDR3 is TGTGCCTGGAGTTTTTACTCTACATCTTCACCCCTCCACTTT. Translating it yields CAWSFYSTSSPLHF. Filled out from reference TRBV30 and TRBJ1-6, the complete variable domain reads SQTIHQWPATLVQPVGSPLSLECTVEGTSNPNLYWYRQAAGRGLQLLFYSVGIGQISSEVPQNLSASRPQDRQFILSSKKLLLSDSGFYLCAWSFYSTSSPLHFGNGTRLTVT.

The V call is TRBV2, the J call TRBJ2-5; TRBD2 aligns across 7 bases. V dropped 9 bases and J dropped 2; count of bases not matched to a gene: 6. CDR3 length: 13 amino acids. Per germline, CDR1 SNHLY and CDR2 FYNNEI. This chain's CDR3 is CASLSSGQETQYF. CDR3 nucleotide sequence: TGTGCCAGTCTCTCTAGCGGACAAGAGACCCAGTACTTC.

This clone was counted a few times. This chain uses TRBV30 with TRBJ1-1; 7 positions agree with TRBD1. Germline V gene sequence: CDR1 GTSNPN, CDR2 SVGIG (reference sequence). V lost 5 bases to trimming and J lost 6 bases; unmatched junction nucleotides: 12. This CDR3 is built from 14 residues. CDR3 sequence: CAWVRLQGRSEAFF. The CDR3 DNA follows: TGTGCCTGGGTGCGTCTACAGGGGCGGTCTGAAGCTTTCTTT.

This chain connects TRBV4-1 to TRBJ2-1, with 8 bases fitting TRBD2. Germline trimming cut 4 bases from V and 6 bases from J; bases unmatched to any gene: 8. The CDR3 is 15 residues long. Germline V gives CDR1 MGHRA, CDR2 YSYEKL. DNA of the CDR3: TGCGCCAGCAGCCGACCGGGACTAGTCGGCAATGAGCAGTTCTTC. Translated: CASSRPGLVGNEQFF.

By share, this clone counts as medium-sized. The chain links TRBV7-2 to TRBJ2-3, with 9 positions matching TRBD2. V lost 3 bases and J lost 1; bases outside the gene matches: 2. The CDR3 spans 15 residues. The germline CDR1 and CDR2 sequences are SGHTA and FQGNSA. CDR3 nucleotide sequence: TGTGCCAGCAGCTTTTCTAGCGGGGGCACAGATACGCAGTATTTT. This encodes CASSFSSGGTDTQYF.